These 3 T cell receptor beta chains originate from one sample sequenced in a study of shared clonotypes between healthy human individuals. The data were produced by immunoSEQ multiplex PCR, yet TCRdb's version contains in-frame clones alone and is incomplete. The sample yields 800,000 to 1,200,000 clones, approximately 80% seen once. The sample consisted of memory CD4+ T cells from PBMCs. Regarding subset: CD45RA-negative fraction. All receptors derive from a man aged 18 to 30 in good health. Some clones in this sample may be carry-over from other donors' samples.

This chain uses TRBV7-9 with TRBJ2-7; perhaps D is TRBD1 or TRBD2 (5 bases each). The V gene lost 6 bases and the J gene lost 6 bases, with 18 bases spanning the gap. The CDR3 runs to 14 residues. Germline CDR1 and CDR2: SEHNR and FQNEAQ (reference sequence). DNA for the CDR3: TGTGCCAGCAGTTTGCCCGGCAGAGGGGTCGAGCAGTACTTC. Translating gives CASSLPGRGVEQYF.

This clone was detected only a few times. The chain links TRBV28 to TRBJ1-2; no firm D call. The ends were cut back, 5 bases at V and 8 bases at J, with 21 bases in the middle. The CDR3 loop spans 15 amino acids. Germline CDR1 reads MDHEN; CDR2 reads SYDVKM. The CDR3 spells CASSVEGKHFYGYTF. The CDR3 DNA reads as TGTGCCAGCAGTGTGGAAGGGAAACACTTCTACGGCTACACCTTC.

CDR3 coding DNA: TGTGCCAGCACCCGGAAGGGGGCCCGGGTATACAATCAGCCCCAGCATTTT. Its protein product is CASTRKGARVYNQPQHF. The chain couples TRBV21-1 to TRBJ1-5; TRBD1 is the table's D call and was not checked against the DNA. TRBV21-1 is annotated as a pseudogene. The CDR3 is 17 residues long.